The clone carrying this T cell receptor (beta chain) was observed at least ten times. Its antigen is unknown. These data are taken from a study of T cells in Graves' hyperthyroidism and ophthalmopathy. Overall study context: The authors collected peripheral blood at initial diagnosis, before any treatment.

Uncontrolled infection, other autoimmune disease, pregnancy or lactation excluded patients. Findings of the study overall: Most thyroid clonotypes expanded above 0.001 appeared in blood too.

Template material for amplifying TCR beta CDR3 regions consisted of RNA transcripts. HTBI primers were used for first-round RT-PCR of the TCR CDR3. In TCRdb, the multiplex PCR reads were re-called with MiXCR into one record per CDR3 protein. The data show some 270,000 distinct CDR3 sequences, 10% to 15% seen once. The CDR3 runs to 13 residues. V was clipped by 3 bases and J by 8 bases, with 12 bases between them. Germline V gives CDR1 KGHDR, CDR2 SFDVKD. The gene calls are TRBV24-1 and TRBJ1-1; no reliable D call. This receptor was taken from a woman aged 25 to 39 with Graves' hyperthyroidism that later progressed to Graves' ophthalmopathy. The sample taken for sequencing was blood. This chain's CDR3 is CATSDPGSPEAFF. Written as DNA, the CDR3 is TGTGCCACCAGTGATCCTGGCTCCCCGGAAGCTTTCTTT.